These T cell receptor beta chains were read from a single sample in a study of blood T cells in healthy people across ages. Using its own MiXCR run on the 5' RACE reads, TCRdb lists one record per CDR3 protein. The table shows hundreds of thousands of distinct CDR3 sequences, with about 30% occurring only once. Specimen: blood. The receptors derive from a woman older than 75 in good health. Both conserved end residues are part of each CDR3. The order of the fields is J gene, V gene, clone size, D gene, CDR3 DNA, CDR3 protein. A D gene is named only where the DNA matches it firmly. Expanded clones are given a class, and other clones once, few, many or no size at all.

j_call: TRBJ2-5; v_call: TRBV10-3; clone_size: many; d_call: TRBD1; cdr3_nt: TGTGCCATCAGGGGGACAGCCTGGGAGACCCAGTACTTC; cdr3_aa: CAIRGTAWETQYF
j_call: TRBJ1-2; v_call: TRBV30; clone_size: few; d_call: -; cdr3_nt: TGTGCCTGGAACCGACAGGTCTATGGCTACACCTTC; cdr3_aa: CAWNRQVYGYTF
j_call: TRBJ1-5; v_call: TRBV20-1; clone_size: many; d_call: -; cdr3_nt: TGCAGTGCTAGAGCATTCGGGGGGACACTTTCAACTAGCAATCAGCCCCAGCATTTT; cdr3_aa: CSARAFGGTLSTSNQPQHF
j_call: TRBJ2-3; v_call: TRBV7-2; clone_size: many; d_call: -; cdr3_nt: TGTGCCAGCAGCTTGGCGAATACGCAGTATTTT; cdr3_aa: CASSLANTQYF
j_call: TRBJ2-5; v_call: TRBV27; clone_size: -; d_call: TRBD2; cdr3_nt: TGTGCCAGCAGTTTATCCGCGGGGACTAGCGGGGATCAAGAGACCCAGTACTTC; cdr3_aa: CASSLSAGTSGDQETQYF
j_call: TRBJ2-1; v_call: TRBV6-5; clone_size: -; d_call: -; cdr3_nt: TGTGCCAGCACAAACGGATACAATGAGCAGTTCTTC; cdr3_aa: CASTNGYNEQFF
j_call: TRBJ2-7; v_call: TRBV6-2/TRBV6-3; clone_size: many; d_call: -; cdr3_nt: TGTGCCAGCAGTTTCTCCCGGGGCCTTCACGAGCAGTACTTC; cdr3_aa: CASSFSRGLHEQYF
j_call: TRBJ2-3; v_call: TRBV27; clone_size: many; d_call: -; cdr3_nt: TGTGCCAGCAGTTCAGACCCGACAGGACCCACAGATACGCAGTATTTT; cdr3_aa: CASSSDPTGPTDTQYF
j_call: TRBJ1-4; v_call: TRBV18; clone_size: few; d_call: -; cdr3_nt: TGTGCCAGCTCACCACCGGCTACGCACAGGGAAGGTGAAAAACTGTTTTTT; cdr3_aa: CASSPPATHREGEKLFF
j_call: TRBJ2-7; v_call: TRBV12-3/TRBV12-4; clone_size: -; d_call: TRBD1; cdr3_nt: TGTGCCAGCAGTTTGGGGAACAGGGGCGGCGAGCAGTACTTC; cdr3_aa: CASSLGNRGGEQYF
j_call: TRBJ2-5; v_call: TRBV9; clone_size: -; d_call: -; cdr3_nt: TGTGCCAGCAGCGCGGGGGATTTCCCGCAATCGTACTTC; cdr3_aa: CASSAGDFPQSYF
j_call: TRBJ2-3; v_call: TRBV5-1; clone_size: many; d_call: TRBD2; cdr3_nt: TGCGCCAGCAGCCGTAGCGGGAACACAGATACGCAGTATTTT; cdr3_aa: CASSRSGNTDTQYF